This T cell receptor (beta chain) was observed in a study of T cells after yellow fever vaccination. Per the germline V gene, CDR1 is SGHAT and CDR2 is FQNNGV. The CDR3 is made up of 19 amino acids. V lost 0 bases and J lost 1, with 18 bases in between. In making TCR cDNA, 5'RACE template switching added a universal primer site and UMIs to it. From the 5' RACE reads, TCRdb called clonotypes with MiXCR, one entry per CDR3 protein. Found here are around 67,000 distinct CDR3 sequences, around 6.5% of them singletons; the top ten hold roughly a third. This clonotype was counted between two and nine times.

The V call is TRBV11-2, the J call TRBJ2-2, with a weak D call TRBD2 (5 bases). The TCR sequence derives from a man aged 18 to 30 who received the YFV17D yellow fever vaccine. The material was CD8+ T cells sorted from PBMCs, obtained 5 to 6 days after the first yellow fever vaccination. The CDR3 reads CASSLDSFEGRMNTGELFF. DNA of the CDR3: TGTGCCAGCAGCTTAGATAGTTTCGAGGGCAGGATGAACACCGGGGAGCTGTTTTTT.